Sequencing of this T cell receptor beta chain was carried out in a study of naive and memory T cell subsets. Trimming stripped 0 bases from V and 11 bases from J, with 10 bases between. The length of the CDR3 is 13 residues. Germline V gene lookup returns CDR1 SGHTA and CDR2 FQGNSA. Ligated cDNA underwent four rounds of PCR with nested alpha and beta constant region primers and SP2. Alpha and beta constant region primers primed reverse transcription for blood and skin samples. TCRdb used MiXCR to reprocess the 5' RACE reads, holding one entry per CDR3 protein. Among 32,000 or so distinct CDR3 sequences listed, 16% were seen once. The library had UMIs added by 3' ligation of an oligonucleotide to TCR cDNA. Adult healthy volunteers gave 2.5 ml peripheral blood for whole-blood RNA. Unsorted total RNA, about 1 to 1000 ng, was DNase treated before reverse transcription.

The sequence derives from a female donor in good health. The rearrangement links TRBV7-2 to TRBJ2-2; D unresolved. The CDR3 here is CASSLATPKELFF. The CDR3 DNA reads TGTGCCAGCAGCTTAGCGACACCCAAAGAGCTGTTTTTT.